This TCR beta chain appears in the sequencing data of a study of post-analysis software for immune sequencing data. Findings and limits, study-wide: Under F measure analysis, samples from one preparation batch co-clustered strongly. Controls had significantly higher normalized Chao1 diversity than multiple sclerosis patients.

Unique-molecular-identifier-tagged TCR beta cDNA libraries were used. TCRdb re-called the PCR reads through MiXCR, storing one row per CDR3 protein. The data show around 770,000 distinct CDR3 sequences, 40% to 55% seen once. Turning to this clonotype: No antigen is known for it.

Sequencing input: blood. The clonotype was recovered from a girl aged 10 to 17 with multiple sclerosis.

The CDR3 is CASSQDSGPSSYEQYF. Written as DNA, the CDR3 is TGTGCCAGCAGCCAAGATAGCGGGCCGAGCTCCTACGAGCAGTACTTC. The gene calls are TRBV4-2 and TRBJ2-7, with 7 bases identical to TRBD2. Germline assignment: CDR1 LGHNA and CDR2 YNFKEQ. J gave up 0 bases and V 0 bases, and 5 bases lay outside the gene matches. The length of the CDR3 is 16 residues.